Below are 11 T cell receptor beta chains sequenced from a single sample in a study of CXCR3-negative and CXCR3-positive naive CD8 T cells. cDNA libraries for TRB were generated by 5' RACE incorporating UMI labels. TCRdb reprocessed the 5' RACE reads and reports one entry per CDR3 protein, with no DNA. The data include under 25,000 distinct CDR3 sequences; the top ten clones carry roughly 20%. Sequences were obtained from memory CD8+ T cells from blood. Source of these receptors: a human donor in good health. Some clones in this sample may be carry-over from other donors' samples.

The genes are TRBV7-9 and TRBJ2-7; the TCRdb call, TRBD1, lacks DNA for checking. The CDR3 spans 15 residues. In germline, CDR1 is SEHNR, CDR2 FQNEAQ (reference sequence). The CDR3: CASGDAGTDQIEQYF.

The V gene is TRBV9, the J gene TRBJ2-7; checking the TCRdb D call of TRBD2 is not possible without DNA. Per germline, CDR1 SGDLS and CDR2 YYNGEE. This CDR3 has 15 amino acids. CDR3: CASSPRGAAGNEQYF.

V gene TRBV5-1 combines with J gene TRBJ1-2; the TRBD1 assignment by TCRdb is unverifiable without DNA. Germline-derived CDR1 and CDR2 are SGHRS and YFSETQ. The CDR3 consists of 14 residues. This CDR3 reads CASSIGTEHYGYTF.

The chain employs TRBV15 and TRBJ2-5; TCRdb picks TRBD1, but there is no DNA to check that call. The CDR3 sequence is 15 residues long. Germline V gives CDR1 LNHNV, CDR2 YYDKDF (reference sequence). CDR3 residues: CATSRGSQGGETQYF.

CDR3 in amino acids: CATSAGTGTYEQYF. The chain uses TRBV24-1 and TRBJ2-7; without DNA, the TCRdb call of TRBD1 cannot be checked. The CDR3 has 14 amino acids. Germline V CDR1 and CDR2: KGHDR, SFDVKD.

This chain links TRBV6-6 with TRBJ2-4; TCRdb outputs TRBD1, but without DNA this stays unchecked. The CDR3 sequence is 15 residues long. Germline lookup yields CDR1 MNHNY and CDR2 SVGAGI (reference sequence). This chain's CDR3 is CASSDRTGPKNIQYF.

The chain is built from TRBV11-3 and TRBJ2-1; TCRdb names TRBD1, which stays unverified in the absence of DNA. CDR3 length equals 16 residues. CDR1 and CDR2 (germline): SGHNT, YENEEA. Here the CDR3 reads CASSSDRVRNGNEQFF. The full variable domain, in which reference TRBV11-3 and TRBJ2-1 provide the parts outside the CDR3, is EAGVVQSPRYKIIEKKQPVAFWCNPISGHNTLYWYLQNLGQGPELLIRYENEEAVDDSQLPKDRFSAERLKGVDSTLKIQPAELGDSAVYLCASSSDRVRNGNEQFFGPGTRLTVL.

This chain joins TRBV12-3 or TRBV12-4 and TRBJ1-2. There are 14 residues in the CDR3. The CDR3 sequence is CASSFGRANYGYTF.

The chain links TRBV10-3 to TRBJ2-3; the D call of TRBD1 rests on TCRdb alone, since no DNA is present to check it. The CDR3 sequence is 17 residues long. Germline values: CDR1 ENHRY, CDR2 SYGVKD. CDR3 region: CAISESADRGFTDTQYF.

This chain connects TRBV4-1 to TRBJ1-1; checking the TCRdb D call of TRBD1 is not possible without DNA. CDR3 length: 15 residues. Germline V CDR1 and CDR2: MGHRA, YSYEKL. CDR3 amino acids: CASSQGAQGNTEAFF.

CDR3 residues: CSVEGTGGGFYEQYF. V usage is TRBV29-1 and J usage is TRBJ2-7; TCRdb returns TRBD1, unconfirmable since there is no DNA. This CDR3 has 15 amino acids. CDR1 SQVTM and CDR2 ANQGSEA come from the germline V gene.